This paragraph covers one T cell receptor (beta chain) sequence. In its sample, this clonotype was seen a few times. Its antigen is currently not known. No quality values exist for individual bases; no much larger clone is one base distant. This entry is derived from a study of T-cell reconstitution after alpha-beta-depleted transplantation in children (dated by TCRdb to the mid-2010s). In the study overall: The study quantitatively tracked T-cell immune reconstitution after TCRalphabeta/CD19-depleted allogeneic hematopoietic cell transplantation in children using TCR repertoire profiling.

The full study reports these points: The high TCRbeta diversity at day 60 in some patients was ascribed to recipient T cells and intrathymic progenitors that had survived conditioning. Over the following months the frequencies of hyperexpanded clones went down, and after one year T-cell counts and TCRbeta diversity were mostly credited to newly produced T cells. Apparently early alphabetaT-cell count recovery about two months after transplant reportedly relied on only several hundred rapidly expanded clones derived from non-depleted graft cells.

The germline V gene specifies SGHRS as CDR1 and YFSETQ as CDR2. The CDR3 contains 14 residues, cysteine and phenylalanine counted. The CDR3 DNA has 42 bases and is translated from base 1. Ends trimmed: V by 4 bases, J by 9 bases; bases unmatched to a gene: 6. The intended sense of this specimen's treatment or condition label: allogeneic hematopoietic cell transplantation with graft depleted of TCRalphabeta T cells and CD19 B cells. Transplant recipients were children who received TCRalphabeta/CD19-depleted allogeneic hematopoietic cell grafts. Library preparation used PCR. This sample was sequenced with an Illumina HiSeq 2500. TCR libraries were prepared with molecular barcoding, using unique molecular identifiers to normalize TCRbeta repertoire quantification. TCRdb trimmed the raw reads at Q25, called clones with MiXCR and kept productive beta chains. Here each entry gathers all rows of one CDR3 protein and keeps the most common genes and DNA. Within this sample are around 700,000 distinct CDR3 sequences, with 13% of them counted one time only. The ten largest clones capture 0.79% of the sample.

This TCR derives from a girl aged 2-15 years with congenital amegakaryocytic thrombocytopenia, due to receive a stem cell transplant. The chain was built from TRBV5-1 and TRBJ2-1; 11 middle bases align to TRBD1. The sample in question was PBMCs, obtained before TCRalphabeta/CD19-depleted stem cell transplant. The nucleotide sequence is TGCGCCAGCAGCCCCGGGACAGGGGGAATTGAGCAGTTCTTC. This encodes CASSPGTGGIEQFF.